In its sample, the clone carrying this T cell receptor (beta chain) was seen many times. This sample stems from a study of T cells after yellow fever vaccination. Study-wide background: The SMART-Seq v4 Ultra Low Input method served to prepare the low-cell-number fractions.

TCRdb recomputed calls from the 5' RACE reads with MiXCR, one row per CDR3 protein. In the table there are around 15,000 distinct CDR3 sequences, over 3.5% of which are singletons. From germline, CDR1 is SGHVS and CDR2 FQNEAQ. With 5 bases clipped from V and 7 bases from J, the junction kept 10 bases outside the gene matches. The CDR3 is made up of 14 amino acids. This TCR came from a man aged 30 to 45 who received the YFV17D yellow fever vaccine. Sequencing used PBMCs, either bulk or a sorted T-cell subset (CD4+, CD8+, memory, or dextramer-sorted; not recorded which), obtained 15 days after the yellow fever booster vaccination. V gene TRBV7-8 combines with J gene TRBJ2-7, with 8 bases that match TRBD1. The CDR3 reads CASSPGTGNGEQYF. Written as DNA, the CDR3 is TGTGCCAGCAGCCCCGGGACAGGCAACGGGGAGCAGTACTTC.